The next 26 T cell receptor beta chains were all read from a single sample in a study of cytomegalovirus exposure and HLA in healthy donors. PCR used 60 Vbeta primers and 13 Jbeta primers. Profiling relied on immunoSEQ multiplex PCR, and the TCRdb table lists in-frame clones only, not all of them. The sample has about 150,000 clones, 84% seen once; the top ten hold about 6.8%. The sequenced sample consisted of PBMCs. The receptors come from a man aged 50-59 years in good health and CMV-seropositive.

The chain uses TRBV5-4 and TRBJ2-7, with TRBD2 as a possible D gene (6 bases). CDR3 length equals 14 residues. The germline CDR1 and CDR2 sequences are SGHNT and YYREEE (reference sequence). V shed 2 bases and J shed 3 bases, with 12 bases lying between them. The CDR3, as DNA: TGTGCCAGCAGCTTCGGGACTGGTAACTACGAGCAGTACTTC. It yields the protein CASSFGTGNYEQYF. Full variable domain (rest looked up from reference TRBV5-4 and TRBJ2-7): ETGVTQSPTHLIKTRGQQVTLRCSSQSGHNTVSWYQQALGQGPQFIFQYYREEENGRGNFPPRFSGLQFPNYSSELNVNALELDDSALYLCASSFGTGNYEQYFGPGTRLTVT.

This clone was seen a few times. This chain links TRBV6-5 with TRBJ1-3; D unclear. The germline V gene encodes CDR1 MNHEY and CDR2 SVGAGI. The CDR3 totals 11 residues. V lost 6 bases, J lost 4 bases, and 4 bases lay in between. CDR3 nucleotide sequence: TGTGCCAGCAGGAGGGGAAACACCATATATTTT. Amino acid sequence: CASRRGNTIYF.

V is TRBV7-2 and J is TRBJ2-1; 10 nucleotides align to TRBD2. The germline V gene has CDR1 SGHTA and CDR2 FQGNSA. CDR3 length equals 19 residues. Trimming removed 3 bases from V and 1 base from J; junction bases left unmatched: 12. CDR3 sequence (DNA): TGTGCCAGCAGCTTGCCACCTTTTAGCGGGGGGTCTTCCTACAATGAGCAGTTCTTC. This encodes CASSLPPFSGGSSYNEQFF.

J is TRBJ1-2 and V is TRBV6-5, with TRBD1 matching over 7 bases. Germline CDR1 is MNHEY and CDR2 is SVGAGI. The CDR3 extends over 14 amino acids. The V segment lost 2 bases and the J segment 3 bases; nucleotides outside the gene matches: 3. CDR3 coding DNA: TGTGCCAGCAGTTACACACAGGGGTACTATGGCTACACCTTC. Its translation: CASSYTQGYYGYTF.

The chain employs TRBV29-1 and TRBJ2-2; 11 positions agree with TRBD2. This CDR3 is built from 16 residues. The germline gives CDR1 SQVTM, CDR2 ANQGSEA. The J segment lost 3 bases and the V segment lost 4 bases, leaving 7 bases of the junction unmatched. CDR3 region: CSVASGTSGDTGELFF. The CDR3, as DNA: TGCAGCGTTGCCTCCGGGACTAGCGGAGACACCGGGGAGCTGTTTTTT.

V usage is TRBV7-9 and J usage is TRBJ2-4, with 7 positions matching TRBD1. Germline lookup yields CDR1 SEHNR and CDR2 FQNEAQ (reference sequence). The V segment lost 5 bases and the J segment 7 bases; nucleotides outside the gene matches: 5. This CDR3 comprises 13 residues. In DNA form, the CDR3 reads TGTGCCAGCAGCCCGGGACAGACGAACATTCAGTACTTC. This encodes CASSPGQTNIQYF.

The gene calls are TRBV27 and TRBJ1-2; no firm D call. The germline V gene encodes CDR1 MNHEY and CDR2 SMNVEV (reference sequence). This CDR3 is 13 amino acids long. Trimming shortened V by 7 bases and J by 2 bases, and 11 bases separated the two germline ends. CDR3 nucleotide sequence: TGTGCCAGCAAAGTGGGGAGGAACTATGGCTACACCTTC. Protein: CASKVGRNYGYTF.

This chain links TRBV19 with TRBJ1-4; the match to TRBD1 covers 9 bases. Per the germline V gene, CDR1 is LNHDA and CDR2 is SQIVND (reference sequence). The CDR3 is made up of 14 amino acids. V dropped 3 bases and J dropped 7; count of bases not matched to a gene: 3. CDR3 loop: CASSIGQGSEKLFF. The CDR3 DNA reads TGTGCCAGTAGTATCGGACAGGGGAGTGAAAAACTGTTTTTT.

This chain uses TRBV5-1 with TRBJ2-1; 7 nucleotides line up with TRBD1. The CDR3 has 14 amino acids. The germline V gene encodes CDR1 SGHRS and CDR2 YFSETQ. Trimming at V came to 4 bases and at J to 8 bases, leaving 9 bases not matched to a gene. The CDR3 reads CASSGGQNYDEQFF. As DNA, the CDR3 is TGCGCCAGCAGCGGGGGACAGAATTACGATGAGCAGTTCTTC.

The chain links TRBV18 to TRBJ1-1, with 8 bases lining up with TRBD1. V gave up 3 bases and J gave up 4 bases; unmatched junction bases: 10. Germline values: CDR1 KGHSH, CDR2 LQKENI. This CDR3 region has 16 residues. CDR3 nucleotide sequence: TGTGCCAGCTCACCTCGGACAGGGCTAGAGGGCACTGAAGCTTTCTTT. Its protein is CASSPRTGLEGTEAFF.

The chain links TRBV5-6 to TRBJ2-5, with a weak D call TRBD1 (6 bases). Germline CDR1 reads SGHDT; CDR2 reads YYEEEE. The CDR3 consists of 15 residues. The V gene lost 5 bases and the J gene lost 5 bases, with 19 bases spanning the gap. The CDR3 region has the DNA TGTGCCAGCAGAACGACCCCCACAGGGATGGAGACCCAGTACTTC. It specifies CASRTTPTGMETQYF.

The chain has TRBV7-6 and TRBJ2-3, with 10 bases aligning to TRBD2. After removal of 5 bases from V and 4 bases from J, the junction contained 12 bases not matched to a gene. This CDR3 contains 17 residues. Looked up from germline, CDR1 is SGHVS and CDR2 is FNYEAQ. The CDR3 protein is CASSPSTLAGESDTQYF. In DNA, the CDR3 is TGTGCCAGCAGCCCCTCAACGCTAGCGGGAGAGTCAGATACGCAGTATTTT.

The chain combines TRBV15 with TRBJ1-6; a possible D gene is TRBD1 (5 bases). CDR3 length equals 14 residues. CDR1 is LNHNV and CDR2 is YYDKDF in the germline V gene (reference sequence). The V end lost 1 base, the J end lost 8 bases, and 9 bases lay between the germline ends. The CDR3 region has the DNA TGTGCCACCAGCAGAGTCCAGGGCGATTCACCCCTCCACTTT. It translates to CATSRVQGDSPLHF.

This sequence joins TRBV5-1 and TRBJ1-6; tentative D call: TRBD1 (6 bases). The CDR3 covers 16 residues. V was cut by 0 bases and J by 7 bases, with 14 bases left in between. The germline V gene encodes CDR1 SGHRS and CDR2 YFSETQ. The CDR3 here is CASSLAAGAENSPLHF. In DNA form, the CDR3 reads TGCGCCAGCAGCTTGGCCGCGGGGGCGGAGAATTCACCCCTCCACTTT.

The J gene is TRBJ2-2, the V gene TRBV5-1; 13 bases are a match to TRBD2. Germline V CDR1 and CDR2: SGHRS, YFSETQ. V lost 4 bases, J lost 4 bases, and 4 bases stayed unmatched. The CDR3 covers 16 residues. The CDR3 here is CASSLGLAGVTGELFF. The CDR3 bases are TGCGCCAGCAGCCTAGGACTAGCGGGAGTCACCGGGGAGCTGTTTTTT.

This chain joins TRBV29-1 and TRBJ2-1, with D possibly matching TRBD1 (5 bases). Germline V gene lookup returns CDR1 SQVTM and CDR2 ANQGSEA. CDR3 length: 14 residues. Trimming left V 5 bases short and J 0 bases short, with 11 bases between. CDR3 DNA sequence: TGCAGCGTTCCAACAGGCAGCTCCTACAATGAGCAGTTCTTC. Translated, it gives CSVPTGSSYNEQFF.

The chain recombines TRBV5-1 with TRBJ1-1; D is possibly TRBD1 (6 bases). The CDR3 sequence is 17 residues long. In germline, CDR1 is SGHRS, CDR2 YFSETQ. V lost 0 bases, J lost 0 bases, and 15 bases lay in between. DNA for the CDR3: TGCGCCAGCAGCTTGGGCACCCTGGGACATGTGAACACTGAAGCTTTCTTT. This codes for CASSLGTLGHVNTEAFF.

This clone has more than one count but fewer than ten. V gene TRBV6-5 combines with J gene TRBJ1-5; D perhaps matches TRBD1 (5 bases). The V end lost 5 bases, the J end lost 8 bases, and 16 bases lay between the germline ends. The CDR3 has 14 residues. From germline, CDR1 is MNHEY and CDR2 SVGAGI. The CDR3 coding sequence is TGTGCCAGCAGTGCCCAACGGGGCGGGGAGCCCCAGCATTTT. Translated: CASSAQRGGEPQHF.

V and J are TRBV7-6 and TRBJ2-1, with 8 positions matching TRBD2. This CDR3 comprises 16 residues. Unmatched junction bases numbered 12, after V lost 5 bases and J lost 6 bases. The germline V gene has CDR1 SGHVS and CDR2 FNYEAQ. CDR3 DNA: TGTGCCAGCAGCCCTACTAGCGGACTCTCAGGCAATGAGCAGTTCTTC. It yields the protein CASSPTSGLSGNEQFF.

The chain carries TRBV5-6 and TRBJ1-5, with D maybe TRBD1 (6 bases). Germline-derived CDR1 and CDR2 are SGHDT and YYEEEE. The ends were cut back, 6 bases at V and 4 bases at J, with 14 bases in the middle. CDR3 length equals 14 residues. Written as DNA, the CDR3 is TGTGCCAGCAAGAGCCGGGACACTAATCAGCCCCAGCATTTT. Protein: CASKSRDTNQPQHF.

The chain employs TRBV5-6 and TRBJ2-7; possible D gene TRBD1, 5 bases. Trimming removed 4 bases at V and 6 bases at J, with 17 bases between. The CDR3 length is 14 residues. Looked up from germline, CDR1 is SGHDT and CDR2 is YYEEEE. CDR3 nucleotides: TGTGCCAGCAGCCCTCCCGGGCAGGGAAGCGAGCAGTACTTC. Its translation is CASSPPGQGSEQYF.

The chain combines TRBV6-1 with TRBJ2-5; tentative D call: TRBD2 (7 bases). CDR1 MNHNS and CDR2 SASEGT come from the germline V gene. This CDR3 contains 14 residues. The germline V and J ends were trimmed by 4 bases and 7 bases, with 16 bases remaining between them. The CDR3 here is CASSGEGGRGTQYF. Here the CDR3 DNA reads TGTGCCAGCAGTGGGGAGGGGGGGCGTGGGACCCAGTACTTC.

Written as DNA, the CDR3 is TGCGCCAGCAGCCTCTTACCGCGGGACTCCCTTCAGAATGAGCAGTTCTTC. Its translation: CASSLLPRDSLQNEQFF. V and J are TRBV4-1 and TRBJ2-1, with D perhaps TRBD2 (6 bases). Looked up from germline, CDR1 is MGHRA and CDR2 is YSYEKL. The germline V and J ends were trimmed by 4 bases and 7 bases, with 23 bases remaining between them. The CDR3 sequence is 17 residues long.

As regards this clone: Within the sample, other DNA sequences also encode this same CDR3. CDR3 in amino acids: CASSSGLAGGDLAKNIQYF. In DNA, the CDR3 is TGTGCCAGCAGCTCGGGGCTAGCGGGAGGAGATCTAGCCAAAAACATTCAGTACTTC. The chain has TRBV7-9 and TRBJ2-4, with 11 bases aligning to TRBD2. J gave up 0 bases and V 4 bases, and 11 bases lay outside the gene matches. Germline V lookup: CDR1 SEHNR, CDR2 FQNEAQ (reference sequence). This CDR3 is 19 amino acids long.

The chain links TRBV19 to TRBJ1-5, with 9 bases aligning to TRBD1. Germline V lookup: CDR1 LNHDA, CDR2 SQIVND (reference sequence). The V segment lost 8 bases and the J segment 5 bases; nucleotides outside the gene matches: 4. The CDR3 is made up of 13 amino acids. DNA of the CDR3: TGTGCCAGTGGAACAGGGGGCGATCAGCCCCAGCATTTT. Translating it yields CASGTGGDQPQHF.

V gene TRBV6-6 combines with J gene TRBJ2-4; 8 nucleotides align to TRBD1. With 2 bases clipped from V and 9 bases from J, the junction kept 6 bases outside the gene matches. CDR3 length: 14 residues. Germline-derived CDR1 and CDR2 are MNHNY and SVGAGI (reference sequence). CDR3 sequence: CASSYPGQGSIQYF. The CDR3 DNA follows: TGTGCCAGCAGTTACCCCGGACAGGGCAGCATTCAGTACTTC.